Listed below are T cell receptor beta chains from one sample, sequenced in a study of blood T cell repertoires in COVID-19. Produced via immunoSEQ multiplex PCR; TCRdb's table is partial and in-frame only. This table holds under 300,000 clones, about 82% found once. The sample comprised peripheral blood. All receptors come from an elderly man with acute or convalescent COVID-19. CDR3s include the opening cysteine and the closing phenylalanine or tryptophan. The order of the fields is D gene, clone size, J gene, V gene, CDR3 protein, CDR3 DNA. A D gene is named only where the DNA matches it firmly. Size tells how often a clone was seen (once, few, many) or the class of an expanded clone, and some rows leave it out.

>TRBD1|few|TRBJ2-7|TRBV6-5
CASSFGTGGSNEQYF
TGTGCCAGCAGCTTTGGGACAGGGGGATCCAACGAGCAGTACTTC
>.|once|TRBJ2-7|TRBV28
CASSFGGRSYEQYF
TGTGCCAGCAGTTTTGGTGGGAGGTCCTACGAGCAGTACTTC
>.|.|TRBJ2-1|TRBV19
CASSIGQYNEQFF
TGTGCCAGTAGTATAGGGCAGTACAATGAGCAGTTCTTC
>TRBD1|.|TRBJ1-1|TRBV7-9
CASSLGQGEAFF
TGTGCCAGCAGCTTAGGACAGGGCGAAGCTTTCTTT
>.|.|TRBJ2-7|TRBV24-1
CATSQKTGHAAEQYF
TGTGCCACCAGTCAAAAGACAGGACATGCGGCCGAGCAGTACTTC
>.|.|TRBJ1-3|TRBV3-1/TRBV3-2
CASSQTQSSGNTIYF
TGTGCCAGCAGCCAGACTCAGAGCTCTGGAAACACCATATATTTT
>.|.|TRBJ1-1|TRBV2
CASRWEGVAFF
TGTGCCAGCAGGTGGGAGGGGGTAGCTTTCTTT
>TRBD1|.|TRBJ2-2|TRBV3-1/TRBV3-2
CASSSHRGRATGELFF
TGTGCCAGCAGCTCACACAGGGGGCGCGCCACCGGGGAGCTGTTTTTT
>TRBD1|once|TRBJ1-2|TRBV6-5
CASSKRSDRVGGYTF
TGTGCCAGCAGCAAACGTTCGGACAGGGTGGGTGGCTACACCTTC
>.|.|TRBJ1-2|TRBV7-3
CASSLIDGGGYTF
TGTGCCAGCAGCTTAATCGACGGGGGAGGCTACACCTTC
>TRBD1|once|TRBJ1-2|TRBV10-3
CAISEGQALDYGYTF
TGTGCCATCAGTGAAGGACAGGCCCTGGACTATGGCTACACCTTC
>TRBD2|.|TRBJ2-1|TRBV28
CASHSSGYNEQFF
TGTGCCAGCCACTCTAGCGGGTACAATGAGCAGTTCTTC
>.|.|TRBJ1-5|TRBV7-7
CASSLARGQPQHF
TGTGCTAGCAGCTTAGCGCGCGGTCAGCCCCAGCATTTT
>.|.|TRBJ1-1|TRBV18
CASSPPNQGPEAFF
TGTGCCAGCTCACCACCGAATCAGGGCCCTGAAGCTTTCTTT
>.|.|TRBJ1-1|TRBV6-6
CASSYAAYTEAFF
TGTGCCAGCAGTTACGCGGCCTACACTGAAGCTTTCTTT
>TRBD1|once|TRBJ1-5|TRBV5-8
CASTRRQGPSNQPQHF
TGTGCCAGCACCCGAAGACAGGGGCCATCTAATCAGCCCCAGCATTTT
>.|few|TRBJ1-5|TRBV2
CASSEGGQPQHF
TGTGCCAGCAGTGAAGGAGGTCAGCCCCAGCATTTT
>TRBD1|.|TRBJ1-2|TRBV5-1
CASSQGQGGGDYGYTF
TGCGCCAGCAGCCAGGGACAGGGAGGGGGCGACTATGGCTACACCTTC
>.|once|TRBJ2-2|TRBV3-1/TRBV3-2
CASSRTTGFTGELFF
TGTGCCAGCAGCCGAACGACAGGCTTCACCGGGGAGCTGTTTTTT
>.|once|TRBJ2-2|TRBV10-3
CAIRGGGLTGELFF
TGTGCCATCAGAGGGGGGGGACTCACCGGGGAGCTGTTTTTT
>.|.|TRBJ2-3|TRBV9
CASSFYRAGTDTQYF
TGTGCCAGCAGCTTTTACAGGGCCGGCACAGATACGCAGTATTTT
>TRBD2|.|TRBJ2-7|TRBV28
CASSLLAGGPGEQYF
TGTGCCAGCAGTTTACTAGCGGGAGGGCCGGGGGAGCAGTACTTC
>TRBD2|.|TRBJ2-1|TRBV7-2
CASSLLAGGVTNEQFF
TGTGCCAGCAGCTTATTAGCGGGGGGGGTGACCAATGAGCAGTTCTTC
>.|.|TRBJ1-6|TRBV28
CASSPWSSYNSPLHF
TGTGCCAGCAGCCCTTGGAGCTCCTATAATTCACCCCTCCACTTT
>.|.|TRBJ2-7|TRBV10-3
CATREVDEQYF
TGTGCCACGCGAGAAGTTGACGAGCAGTACTTC
>.|few|TRBJ1-1|TRBV10-1
CASSAGSRGAFF
TGCGCCAGCAGCGCCGGGTCCCGAGGGGCTTTCTTT
>TRBD2|.|TRBJ2-3|TRBV5-1
CASSWGTSGTTDTQYF
TGCGCCAGCAGCTGGGGGACTAGCGGGACCACAGATACGCAGTATTTT
>.|.|TRBJ2-5|TRBV6-5
CASSAGKETQYF
TGTGCCAGCTCCGCCGGGAAAGAGACCCAGTACTTC
>TRBD1|.|TRBJ1-3|TRBV7-2
CASSYGQAGNTIYF
TGTGCCAGCAGCTACGGACAGGCAGGAAACACCATATATTTT
>.|.|TRBJ2-7|TRBV23-1
CASSPQCSPYEQYF
TGCGCCAGCAGTCCCCAGTGTAGCCCCTACGAGCAGTACTTC
>TRBD1|.|TRBJ2-3|TRBV4-3
CASSRGGAGADTQYF
TGCGCCAGCAGCCGAGGGGGCGCCGGAGCAGATACGCAGTATTTT
>.|.|TRBJ1-4|TRBV11-2
CASSSSGQTNEKLFF
TGTGCCAGCAGCTCTTCGGGACAAACTAATGAAAAACTGTTTTTT
>.|.|TRBJ2-2|TRBV6-2/TRBV6-3
CASSRTANTGELFF
TGTGCCAGCAGTCGGACAGCGAACACCGGGGAGCTGTTTTTT
>TRBD1|.|TRBJ1-1|TRBV7-2
CASSLTGEAAEAFF
TGTGCCAGCAGCTTAACAGGGGAAGCGGCTGAAGCTTTCTTT
>.|.|TRBJ2-1|TRBV3-1/TRBV3-2
CASSQGGITVSYNEQFF
TGTGCCAGCAGCCAAGGCGGGATTACTGTCTCCTACAATGAGCAGTTCTTC
>.|.|TRBJ1-3|TRBV6-5
CASISPGPGNTIYF
TGTGCCAGCATCTCCCCAGGGCCTGGAAACACCATATATTTT
>.|.|TRBJ2-7|TRBV11-2
CASSFHIPRQGSYEQYF
TGTGCCAGCAGCTTTCACATACCCCGGCAGGGGTCCTACGAGCAGTACTTC
>TRBD2|.|TRBJ2-7|TRBV5-6
CASSLAGAWEQYF
TGTGCCAGCAGTCTAGCGGGAGCGTGGGAGCAGTACTTC
>TRBD1|.|TRBJ2-7|TRBV19
CASSIRGQGLYEQYF
TGTGCCAGTAGTATCAGGGGACAGGGACTCTACGAGCAGTACTTC
>.|.|TRBJ2-2|TRBV18
CASSGPNTGELFF
TGTGCCAGCTCGGGCCCAAACACCGGGGAGCTGTTTTTT
>TRBD1|.|TRBJ1-4|TRBV25-1
CASGGGQVEKLFF
TGTGCCAGCGGGGGAGGACAGGTTGAAAAACTGTTTTTT
>TRBD1|.|TRBJ2-2|TRBV28
CASSPLLTGLLAGELFF
TGTGCCAGCAGTCCCCTTCTGACAGGGTTGTTAGCCGGGGAGCTGTTTTTT
>.|.|TRBJ1-2|TRBV19
CASSEDFGVSNYGYTF
TGTGCCAGTAGTGAGGACTTCGGCGTCTCTAACTATGGCTACACCTTC
>TRBD1|once|TRBJ2-1|TRBV6-5
CASRGTGAGEQFF
TGTGCCAGCAGGGGGACAGGGGCGGGTGAGCAGTTCTTC
>TRBD1|.|TRBJ1-5|TRBV28
CASSTGTGGIKPQHF
TGTGCCAGCAGCACCGGGACAGGGGGGATCAAGCCCCAGCATTTT